These 29 T cell receptor beta chains were all obtained from the same sample, sequenced in a study of blood T cell repertoires in COVID-19. Sequencing used immunoSEQ multiplex PCR; TCRdb keeps in-frame clones, though not all of them. Of around 290,000 clones in the sample, 80% to 90% were seen once. The specimen sequenced was peripheral blood. The receptors come from a man aged 35-49 years with acute or convalescent COVID-19.

The chain employs TRBV5-1 and TRBJ2-1, with no clear D. Deletions cut 4 bases from V and 5 bases from J, with 16 bases between. The CDR3 covers 15 residues. The germline gives CDR1 SGHRS, CDR2 YFSETQ. CDR3 DNA: TGCGCCAGCAGCCCTGAGGTAGGTTGGAACAATGAGCAGTTCTTC. It is translated as CASSPEVGWNNEQFF.

The chain uses TRBV7-9 and TRBJ1-2, with D tentatively TRBD1 (5 bases). V was trimmed by 8 bases and J by 3 bases, leaving 22 bases between them. The CDR3 contains 16 residues. Germline lookup yields CDR1 SEHNR and CDR2 FQNEAQ (reference sequence). This CDR3 reads CASVSPRRGGDYGYTF. CDR3 bases: TGTGCCAGCGTCTCCCCCAGACGGGGGGGGGACTATGGCTACACCTTC.

This chain joins TRBV5-6 and TRBJ1-1; TRBD1 might be the D (6 bases). CDR3 length equals 14 residues. In germline, CDR1 is SGHDT, CDR2 YYEEEE. Trimming took 5 bases from V and 1 from J, leaving 12 bases between them. The CDR3 DNA sequence: TGTGCCAGCAGATCGACAGGAGGGAACACTGAAGCTTTCTTT. Its translation is CASRSTGGNTEAFF.

The V call is TRBV11-2, the J call TRBJ2-3, with D maybe TRBD1 (5 bases). Germline CDR1 is SGHAT and CDR2 is FQNNGV. Trimming stripped 3 bases from V and 4 bases from J, with 5 bases between. The CDR3 is 12 residues long. The CDR3 DNA sequence: TGTGCCAGCAGCTTGGGGCCAGATACGCAGTATTTT. Protein sequence: CASSLGPDTQYF.

This rearrangement joins TRBV19 to TRBJ1-1; D gene uncertain. This CDR3 comprises 11 residues. The germline V gene encodes CDR1 LNHDA and CDR2 SQIVND (reference sequence). Trimming removed 8 bases at V and 6 bases at J, with 10 bases between. Written as DNA, the CDR3 is TGTGCCAGTTCAGCGCGGGCTGAAGCTTTCTTT. Its protein is CASSARAEAFF.

The V and J genes are TRBV6-6 and TRBJ1-2; 10 nucleotides align to TRBD1. The trim removed 5 bases at V and 7 bases at J, leaving 13 bases unmatched. Germline V lookup: CDR1 MNHNY, CDR2 SVGAGI (reference sequence). This CDR3 is 16 amino acids long. The CDR3 coding sequence is TGTGCCAGCAGTCTTACCCCCACGACAGGGGGCGTTGGCTACACCTTC. This codes for CASSLTPTTGGVGYTF.

This clone occurred once. As DNA, the CDR3 is TGTGCCAGCACCTTGGGGGGATATCAGCCCCAGCATTTT. The encoded protein is CASTLGGYQPQHF. The chain couples TRBV12-3 or TRBV12-4 to TRBJ1-5, with D possibly matching TRBD1 (5 bases). Trimming took 7 bases from V and 5 from J, leaving 12 bases between them. CDR3 length: 13 amino acids.

The chain uses TRBV2 and TRBJ1-1; a weak D match, TRBD1 (5 bases). Trimming left V 6 bases short and J 3 bases short, with 11 bases between. The CDR3 has 13 residues. Germline lookup yields CDR1 SNHLY and CDR2 FYNNEI. The CDR3 loop reads CASRVQGYTEAFF. CDR3 in DNA: TGTGCCAGCAGGGTTCAGGGTTACACTGAAGCTTTCTTT. Full variable domain (remainder filled in from reference TRBV2 and TRBJ1-1): EPEVTQTPSHQVTQMGQEVILRCVPISNHLYFYWYRQILGQKVEFLVSFYNNEISEKSEIFDDQFSVERPDGSNFTLKIRSTKLEDSAMYFCASRVQGYTEAFFGQGTRLTVV.

The chain carries TRBV5-1 and TRBJ1-6, with D possibly TRBD1 on 6 matching bases. The CDR3 runs to 14 residues. Per germline, CDR1 SGHRS and CDR2 YFSETQ. The V end lost 7 bases, the J end lost 5 bases, and 13 bases lay between the germline ends. CDR3 nucleotides: TGCGCCAGCTCTCCCGGGACAAATAATTCACCCCTCCACTTT. Translating gives CASSPGTNNSPLHF.

The chain combines TRBV4-1 with TRBJ2-5; no clear D. The CDR3 runs 17 residues. The V and J ends lost 0 bases and 0 bases respectively, with 14 bases between them. Germline V gives CDR1 MGHRA, CDR2 YSYEKL. CDR3 region: CASSQDLRAFYQETQYF. In nucleotides, the CDR3 is TGCGCCAGCAGCCAAGATTTGAGAGCTTTTTACCAAGAGACCCAGTACTTC.

This chain joins TRBV27 and TRBJ1-2, with D maybe TRBD1 (6 bases). Germline CDR1 reads MNHEY; CDR2 reads SMNVEV (reference sequence). There are 13 residues in the CDR3. The V end lost 6 bases, the J end lost 8 bases, and 16 bases lay between the germline ends. The CDR3 reads CASRPTGPWGYTF. For the CDR3, the DNA is TGTGCCAGCAGGCCGACAGGACCTTGGGGCTACACCTTC.

This chain joins TRBV11-3 and TRBJ2-3; D is perhaps TRBD2 (5 bases). In germline, CDR1 is SGHNT, CDR2 YENEEA. V shed 1 base and J shed 4 bases, with 9 bases lying between them. The CDR3 extends over 14 amino acids. In DNA form, the CDR3 reads TGTGCCAGCAGCTTAGGGTCTAGCCCAGATACGCAGTATTTT. Translated: CASSLGSSPDTQYF.

The chain employs TRBV5-1 and TRBJ2-7; maybe TRBD1 (6 bases). V shed 4 bases and J shed 4 bases, with 18 bases lying between them. The CDR3 is 15 residues long. Germline V CDR1 and CDR2: SGHRS, YFSETQ. The CDR3 sequence: CASSASHPGVYEQYF. CDR3 DNA: TGCGCCAGCAGCGCCTCCCACCCAGGGGTGTACGAGCAGTACTTC.

This chain uses TRBV25-1 with TRBJ1-2, with TRBD1 matching 10 bases. Losses at the gene ends were 1 base for V and 7 bases for J; bases not matched to a gene: 0. This CDR3 comprises 13 residues. CDR1 MGHDK and CDR2 SYGVNS come from the germline V gene. The CDR3 is CASSEWDRGGYTF. CDR3 bases: TGTGCCAGCAGTGAATGGGACAGGGGTGGCTACACCTTC.

V and J are TRBV30 and TRBJ2-1; 8 bases agree with TRBD2. Germline V gene sequence: CDR1 GTSNPN, CDR2 SVGIG (reference sequence). The CDR3 sequence is 14 residues long. V dropped 3 bases and J dropped 0; count of bases not matched to a gene: 1. This chain's CDR3 is CAWRTSGSYNEQFF. Written as DNA, the CDR3 is TGTGCCTGGAGAACTAGCGGCTCCTACAATGAGCAGTTCTTC.

The chain carries TRBV28 and TRBJ1-1; no clear D gene. CDR3 length: 12 amino acids. Trimming took off 3 bases at V and 3 bases at J, with 5 bases between the two ends. CDR1 and CDR2 (germline): MDHEN, SYDVKM. The CDR3 sequence: CASSLRDTEAFF. CDR3 bases: TGTGCCAGCAGTTTGCGGGACACTGAAGCTTTCTTT. The full variable domain, its missing parts supplied by reference TRBV28 and TRBJ1-1, is DVKVTQSSRYLVKRTGEKVFLECVQDMDHENMFWYRQDPGLGLRLIYFSYDVKMKEKGDIPEGYSVSREKKERFSLILESASTNQTSMYLCASSLRDTEAFFGQGTRLTVV.

This clone was observed once. The V call is TRBV7-7, the J call TRBJ1-1; possibly TRBD1 for D (5 bases). The CDR3 sequence is 16 residues long. Trimming shortened V by 7 bases and J by 3 bases, and 21 bases separated the two germline ends. Germline CDR1 is SSHAT and CDR2 is FNYEAQ (reference sequence). The chain's CDR3 is CASTHERAGHYTEAFF. The DNA for the CDR3 is TGTGCCAGCACCCATGAAAGGGCAGGGCACTACACTGAAGCTTTCTTT.

The V call is TRBV2, the J call TRBJ2-2, with D possibly being TRBD2 (7 bases). Trimming shortened V by 2 bases and J by 4 bases, and 14 bases separated the two germline ends. CDR3 length equals 16 residues. CDR1 and CDR2 (germline): SNHLY, FYNNEI. Here the CDR3 DNA reads TGTGCCAGCAGTGAACGAGGGGGGGCCGGCACCGGGGAGCTGTTTTTT. Translated: CASSERGGAGTGELFF.

This clone is a singleton in its sample. This rearrangement joins TRBV12-3 or TRBV12-4 to TRBJ1-1; TRBD1 matches at 7 bases. The junction had 2 bases not matched to a gene; V was cut back by 5 bases and J by 2 bases. This CDR3 comprises 13 residues. CDR3 DNA sequence: TGTGCCAGCAGTAGACAGGGAAACACTGAAGCTTTCTTT. It yields the protein CASSRQGNTEAFF.

The V call is TRBV5-4, the J call TRBJ1-4; 7 nucleotides agree with TRBD1. V lost 4 bases to trimming and J lost 8 bases; unmatched junction nucleotides: 8. Germline CDR1 and CDR2: SGHNT and YYREEE (reference sequence). This CDR3 is built from 14 residues. The CDR3 loop is CASSPNRGGEKLFF. In DNA form, the CDR3 reads TGTGCCAGCAGCCCCAACAGGGGAGGCGAAAAACTGTTTTTT.

The V and J genes are TRBV6-5 and TRBJ1-5; TRBD1 might be the D (5 bases). Germline V gene lookup returns CDR1 MNHEY and CDR2 SVGAGI. The ends were cut back, 4 bases at V and 4 bases at J, with 8 bases in the middle. The CDR3 contains 13 residues. The DNA for the CDR3 is TGTGCCAGCAGTTGGGGGGGGAATCAGCCCCAGCATTTT. As protein: CASSWGGNQPQHF.

This clone is a singleton in its sample. The chain has TRBV3-1 (or the pseudogene TRBV3-2) and TRBJ2-3, with 14 positions matching TRBD2. Germline-derived CDR1 and CDR2 are LGHDT and YNNKEL (reference sequence). With V trimmed by 4 bases and J by 1 base, 7 bases remained unmatched. CDR3 length equals 18 residues. CDR3 bases: TGTGCCAGCAGCCTCAGTGGGACTAGCGGGGGTGGCACAGATACGCAGTATTTT. Amino acid sequence: CASSLSGTSGGGTDTQYF.

The count of this clone is one. The chain links TRBV10-1 to TRBJ2-2, with 8 bases lining up with TRBD1. The CDR3 totals 15 residues. V shed 5 bases and J 3 bases; nucleotides not matched to a gene: 5. Germline V lookup: CDR1 WNHNN, CDR2 SYGVQD (reference sequence). The CDR3 nucleotides are TGCGCCAGCAGTTTCAGGGGGCGCGACACCGGGGAGCTGTTTTTT. It yields the protein CASSFRGRDTGELFF.

This chain connects TRBV4-2 to TRBJ2-3, with TRBD1 identical over 9 bases. This CDR3 spans 16 amino acids. CDR1 is LGHNA, CDR2 YNFKEQ, per germline. After removal of 1 base from V and 0 bases from J, the junction contained 2 bases not matched to a gene. The CDR3 DNA reads TGTGCCAGCAGCCAAGGGGGGACAGGGAGCACAGATACGCAGTATTTT. This translates into CASSQGGTGSTDTQYF.

The chain employs TRBV15 and TRBJ1-2; D uncertain. The CDR3 loop spans 14 amino acids. Germline CDR1 is LNHNV and CDR2 is YYDKDF (reference sequence). V lost 1 base to trimming and J lost 4 bases, with 10 bases between them. The CDR3 region is CATSRGRQVYGYTF. CDR3 in DNA: TGTGCCACCAGCAGAGGCAGGCAGGTCTATGGCTACACCTTC.

The chain is built from TRBV5-1 and TRBJ2-7, with D possibly matching TRBD2 (7 bases). The ends were cut back, 0 bases at V and 6 bases at J, with 16 bases in the middle. CDR1 and CDR2 from the germline V gene are SGHRS and YFSETQ. The CDR3 spans 15 residues. The CDR3 protein is CASSLAGGPSFEQYF. The DNA for the CDR3 is TGCGCCAGCAGCTTGGCCGGGGGGCCTTCGTTCGAGCAGTACTTC.

V usage is TRBV4-1 and J usage is TRBJ1-3, with TRBD1 matching 10 bases. Losses at the gene ends were 1 base for V and 4 bases for J; bases not matched to a gene: 10. The germline V gene has CDR1 MGHRA and CDR2 YSYEKL. The CDR3 covers 18 residues. The CDR3 nucleotides are TGCGCCAGCAGCCAAGTGCGACAGGGGGCACGCGAAGGAAACACCATATATTTT. Protein product: CASSQVRQGAREGNTIYF.

This clone was recorded only once. CDR3 DNA sequence: TGTGCCAGCAGTTTCCTCCCGACATCCTCCTACGAGCAGTACTTC. This sequence encodes CASSFLPTSSYEQYF. J is TRBJ2-7 and V is TRBV27; D is uncertain. V dropped 3 bases and J dropped 0 bases, with 12 bases sitting between them. Germline values: CDR1 MNHEY, CDR2 SMNVEV (reference sequence). This CDR3 contains 15 residues.

The chain uses TRBV7-8 and TRBJ2-2; TRBD1 matches at 10 bases. V trimming: 3 bases; J trimming: 5 bases; junction bases outside the gene matches: 6. The CDR3 sequence is 16 residues long. Germline V gives CDR1 SGHVS, CDR2 FQNEAQ. The DNA for the CDR3 is TGTGCCAGCAGCTTGGCCGGACAGGGGGGGACCGGGGAGCTGTTTTTT. Its protein is CASSLAGQGGTGELFF. The whole variable domain, filled in from reference TRBV7-8 and TRBJ2-2, reads GAGVSQSPRYKVAKRGQDVALRCDPISGHVSLFWYQQALGQGPEFLTYFQNEAQLDKSGLPSDRFFAERPEGSVSTLKIQRTQQEDSAVYLCASSLAGQGGTGELFFGEGSRLTVL.